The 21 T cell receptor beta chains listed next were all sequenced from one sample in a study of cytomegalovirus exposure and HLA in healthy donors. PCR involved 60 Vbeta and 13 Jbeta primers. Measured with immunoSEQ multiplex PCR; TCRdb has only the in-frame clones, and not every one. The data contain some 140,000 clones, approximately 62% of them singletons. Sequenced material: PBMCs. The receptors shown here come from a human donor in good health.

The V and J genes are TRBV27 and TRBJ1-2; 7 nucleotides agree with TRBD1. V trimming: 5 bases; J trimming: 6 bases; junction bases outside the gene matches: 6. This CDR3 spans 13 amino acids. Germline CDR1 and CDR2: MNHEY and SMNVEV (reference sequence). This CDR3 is CASSRDRANGYTF. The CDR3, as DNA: TGTGCCAGCAGTCGGGACAGAGCAAATGGCTACACCTTC.

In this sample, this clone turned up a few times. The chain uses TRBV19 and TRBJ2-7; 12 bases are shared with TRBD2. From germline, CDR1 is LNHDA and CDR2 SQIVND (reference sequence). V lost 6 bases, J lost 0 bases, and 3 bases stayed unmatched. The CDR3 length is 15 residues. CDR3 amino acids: CASSRTSGASYEQYF. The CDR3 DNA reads TGTGCCAGTAGCCGGACTAGCGGGGCCTCCTACGAGCAGTACTTC.

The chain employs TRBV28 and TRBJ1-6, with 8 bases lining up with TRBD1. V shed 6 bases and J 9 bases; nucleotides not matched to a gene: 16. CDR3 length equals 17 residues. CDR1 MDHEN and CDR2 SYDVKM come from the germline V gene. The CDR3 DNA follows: TGTGCCAGCAGCCCCGGACAGGGCGGATTATTGGGTTCACCCCTCCACTTT. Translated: CASSPGQGGLLGSPLHF.

CDR3 in amino acids: CATSRDPVASTDTQYF. The CDR3 nucleotides are TGTGCCACCAGCAGAGATCCCGTAGCTAGCACAGATACGCAGTATTTT. The chain employs TRBV15 and TRBJ2-3; D is undetermined. Trimming took 0 bases from V and 0 from J, leaving 10 bases between them. CDR3 length equals 16 residues. From germline, CDR1 is LNHNV and CDR2 YYDKDF (reference sequence). Drawing the rest from reference TRBV15 and TRBJ2-3, the complete variable domain is DAMVIQNPRYQVTQFGKPVTLSCSQTLNHNVMYWYQQKSSQAPKLLFHYYDKDFNNEADTPDNFQSRRPNTSFCFLDIRSPGLGDTAMYLCATSRDPVASTDTQYFGPGTRLTVL.

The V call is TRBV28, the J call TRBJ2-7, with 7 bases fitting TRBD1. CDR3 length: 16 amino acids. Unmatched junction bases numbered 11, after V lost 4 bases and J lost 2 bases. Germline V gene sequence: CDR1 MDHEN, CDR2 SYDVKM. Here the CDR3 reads CASSSQVGQGAYEQYF. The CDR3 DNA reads TGTGCCAGCAGTTCTCAAGTAGGGCAGGGGGCCTACGAGCAGTACTTC.

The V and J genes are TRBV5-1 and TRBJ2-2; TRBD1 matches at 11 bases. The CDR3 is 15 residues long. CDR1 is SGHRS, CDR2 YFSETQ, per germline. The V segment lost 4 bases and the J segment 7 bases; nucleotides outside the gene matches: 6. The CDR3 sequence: CASSPGTGGIGELFF. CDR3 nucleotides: TGCGCCAGCAGCCCTGGGACAGGGGGAATCGGGGAGCTGTTTTTT.

CDR3 coding DNA: TGTGCCAGCAGTGAGAAGCGGGACTACTACAATGAGCAGTTCTTC. It codes for CASSEKRDYYNEQFF. V and J are TRBV25-1 and TRBJ2-1; 7 bases align to TRBD2. Germline trimming cut 3 bases from V and 3 bases from J; bases unmatched to any gene: 5. The CDR3 totals 15 residues. The germline V gene has CDR1 MGHDK and CDR2 SYGVNS.

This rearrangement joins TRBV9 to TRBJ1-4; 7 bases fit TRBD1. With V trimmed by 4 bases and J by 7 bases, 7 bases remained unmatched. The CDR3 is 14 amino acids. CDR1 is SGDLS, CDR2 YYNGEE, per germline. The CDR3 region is CASSFGDSGEKLFF. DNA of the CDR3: TGTGCCAGCAGCTTCGGGGACAGTGGTGAAAAACTGTTTTTT.

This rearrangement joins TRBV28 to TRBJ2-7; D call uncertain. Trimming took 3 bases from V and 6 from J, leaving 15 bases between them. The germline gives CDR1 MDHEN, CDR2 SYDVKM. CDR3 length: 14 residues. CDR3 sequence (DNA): TGTGCCAGCAGTTTGGAGCCCCCTCTGGGCGAGCAGTACTTC. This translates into CASSLEPPLGEQYF.

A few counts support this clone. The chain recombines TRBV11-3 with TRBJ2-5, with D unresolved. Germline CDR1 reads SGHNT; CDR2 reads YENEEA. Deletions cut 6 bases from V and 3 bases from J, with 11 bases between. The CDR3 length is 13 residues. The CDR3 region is CASSPRPKETQYF. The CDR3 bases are TGTGCCAGCAGTCCGCGGCCTAAAGAGACCCAGTACTTC. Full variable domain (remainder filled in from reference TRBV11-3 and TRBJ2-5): EAGVVQSPRYKIIEKKQPVAFWCNPISGHNTLYWYLQNLGQGPELLIRYENEEAVDDSQLPKDRFSAERLKGVDSTLKIQPAELGDSAVYLCASSPRPKETQYFGPGTRLLVL.

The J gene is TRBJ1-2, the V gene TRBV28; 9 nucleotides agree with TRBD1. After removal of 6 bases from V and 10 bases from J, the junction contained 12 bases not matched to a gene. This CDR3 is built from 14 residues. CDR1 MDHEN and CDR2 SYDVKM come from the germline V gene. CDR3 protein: CASSPAGTGFVYTF. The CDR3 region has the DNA TGTGCCAGCAGCCCCGCCGGGACAGGGTTTGTCTACACCTTC.

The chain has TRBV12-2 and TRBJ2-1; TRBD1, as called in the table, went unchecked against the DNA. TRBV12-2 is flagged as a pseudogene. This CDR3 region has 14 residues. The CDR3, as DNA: TGTGCAAGTCGCTACCGGGACAGGGGGTATGAGCAGTTCTTC. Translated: CASRYRDRGYEQFF.

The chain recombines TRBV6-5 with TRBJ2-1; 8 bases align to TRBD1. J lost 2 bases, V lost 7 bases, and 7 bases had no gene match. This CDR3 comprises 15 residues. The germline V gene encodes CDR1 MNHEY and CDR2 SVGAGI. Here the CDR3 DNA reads TGTGCCAGCAAAGGACAGGGAGGCACCTACAATGAGCAGTTCTTC. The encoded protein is CASKGQGGTYNEQFF.

The CDR3 DNA reads as TGTGCCAGCAGCGTAGTAGGGGCCGGCACAGATACGCAGTATTTT. Encoded protein: CASSVVGAGTDTQYF. The chain has TRBV9 and TRBJ2-3, with a possible D match to TRBD1 (5 bases). There are 15 residues in the CDR3. CDR1 and CDR2 from the germline V gene are SGDLS and YYNGEE. V was shortened by 0 bases and J by 1 base, with 9 bases between the two germline ends.

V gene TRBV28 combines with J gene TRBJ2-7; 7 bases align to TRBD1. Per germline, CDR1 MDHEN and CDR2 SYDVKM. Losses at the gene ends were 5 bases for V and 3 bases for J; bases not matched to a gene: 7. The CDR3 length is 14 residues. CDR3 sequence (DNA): TGTGCCAGCAGTATGACAGGGTATGGCTACGAGCAGTACTTC. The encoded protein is CASSMTGYGYEQYF.

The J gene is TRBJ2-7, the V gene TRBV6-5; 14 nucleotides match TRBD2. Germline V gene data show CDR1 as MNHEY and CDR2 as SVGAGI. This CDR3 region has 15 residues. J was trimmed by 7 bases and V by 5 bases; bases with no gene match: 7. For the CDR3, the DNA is TGTGCCAGCAGTCCGGGACTAGCGGGAGTAGAAGAGCAGTACTTC. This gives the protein CASSPGLAGVEEQYF.

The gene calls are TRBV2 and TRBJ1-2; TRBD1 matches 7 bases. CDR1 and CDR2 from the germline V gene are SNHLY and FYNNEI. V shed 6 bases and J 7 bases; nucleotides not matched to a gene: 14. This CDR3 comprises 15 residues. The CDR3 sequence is CASRARQGLVRGYTF. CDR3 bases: TGTGCCAGCAGGGCGAGACAGGGTCTGGTCCGTGGCTACACCTTC.

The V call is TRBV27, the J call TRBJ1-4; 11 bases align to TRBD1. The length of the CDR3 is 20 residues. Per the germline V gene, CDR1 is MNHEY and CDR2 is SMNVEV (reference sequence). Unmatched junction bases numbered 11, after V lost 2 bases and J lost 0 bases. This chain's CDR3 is CASSLNPWTGGRATNEKLFF. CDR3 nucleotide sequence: TGTGCCAGCAGTTTAAATCCATGGACAGGGGGCCGTGCAACTAATGAAAAACTGTTTTTT.

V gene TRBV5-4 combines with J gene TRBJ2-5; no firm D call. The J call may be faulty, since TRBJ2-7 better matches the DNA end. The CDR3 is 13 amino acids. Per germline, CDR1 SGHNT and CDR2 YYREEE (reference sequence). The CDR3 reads CASSFERNYEQYF. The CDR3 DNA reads TGTGCCAGCAGCTTTGAGCGTAACTACGAGCAGTACTTC.

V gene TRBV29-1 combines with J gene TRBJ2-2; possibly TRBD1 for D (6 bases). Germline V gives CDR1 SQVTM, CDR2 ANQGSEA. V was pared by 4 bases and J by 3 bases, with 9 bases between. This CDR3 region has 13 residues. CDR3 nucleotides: TGCAGCGTTGCCGGGACATACACCGGGGAGCTGTTTTTT. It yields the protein CSVAGTYTGELFF.

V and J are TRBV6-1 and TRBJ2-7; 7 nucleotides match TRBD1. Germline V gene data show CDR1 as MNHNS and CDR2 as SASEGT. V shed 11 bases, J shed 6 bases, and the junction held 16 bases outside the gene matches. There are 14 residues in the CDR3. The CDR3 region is CASTSGQPISEQYF. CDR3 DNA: TGTGCCTCGACTTCGGGACAGCCTATATCCGAGCAGTACTTC.